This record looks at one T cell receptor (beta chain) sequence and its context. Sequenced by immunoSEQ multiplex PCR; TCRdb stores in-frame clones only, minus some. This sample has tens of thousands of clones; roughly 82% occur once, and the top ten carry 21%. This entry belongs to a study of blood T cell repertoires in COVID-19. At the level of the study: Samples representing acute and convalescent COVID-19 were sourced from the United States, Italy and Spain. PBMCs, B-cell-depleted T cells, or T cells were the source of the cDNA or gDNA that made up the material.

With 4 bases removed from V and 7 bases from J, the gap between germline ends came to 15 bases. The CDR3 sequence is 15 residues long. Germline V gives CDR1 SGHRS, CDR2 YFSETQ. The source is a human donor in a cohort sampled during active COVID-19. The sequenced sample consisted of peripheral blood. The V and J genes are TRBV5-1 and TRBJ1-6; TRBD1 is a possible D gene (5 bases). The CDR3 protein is CASSAEGLPNSPLHF. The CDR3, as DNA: TGCGCCAGCAGCGCCGAGGGACTTCCGAATTCACCCCTCCACTTT.